This TCR beta chain was identified in a study of breast tumors, draining lymph nodes, adjacent tissues. Axillary draining lymph nodes of breast cancer patients supplied the node samples. As concerns this clonotype: What it binds is unknown. One base away lies a much larger clone, so this may be a sequencing read error.

One entry per CDR3 protein, called by TCRdb with MiXCR from the multiplex PCR reads. The sample consists of under 110,000 distinct CDR3 sequences, around 30% of them appearing once. Study conclusions and caveats: Tumors had less TCR diversity than lymph nodes, more than nontumor tissue. Tumor T cell lymph node origin was a supported hypothesis, not proven. Luminal-like breast cancer showed significantly higher tumor–nontumor repertoire similarity than basal-like. The data were judged consistent with most tumor T cells coming from lymph node and expanding in tumor.

Per the germline V gene, CDR1 is LGHDT and CDR2 is YNNKEL (reference sequence). The V and J ends lost 4 bases and 6 bases, in that order; junction bases with no gene match: 6. CDR3 length: 14 amino acids. The sequenced sample was axillary lymph node tissue. V usage is TRBV3-1 and J usage is TRBJ2-1, with TRBD1 matching over 7 bases. This sequence originates from a female donor with breast cancer. Some clones in this sample may be carry-over from other donors' samples. CDR3 nucleotide sequence: TGTGCCAGCAGCCGAACCGGGACAGTCAATGAGCAGTTCTTC. This codes for CASSRTGTVNEQFF.